This T cell receptor beta chain was observed in a study of lymphopenia after photon versus proton radiotherapy. Study outcomes and limitations: After the lymphocyte nadir, photon-treated repertoires showed oligoclonal expansion, especially of CD8+ Temra cells.

Germline V CDR1 and CDR2: MGHRA, YSYEKL. Trimming took 0 bases from V and 8 from J, leaving 8 bases between them. The CDR3 runs 13 residues. Comment on this clone: Its matching antigen is unknown.

The table came from immunoSEQ multiplex PCR; TCRdb's copy has only in-frame clones and leaves some out. The data show thousands of clones, approximately 88% seen once. V is TRBV4-1 and J is TRBJ2-1; perhaps D is TRBD1 or TRBD2 (5 bases each). This receptor was obtained from an elderly man with cholangiocarcinoma. Sequencing used peripheral blood, obtained from a patient treated with photon-based radiotherapy. This chain's CDR3 is CASSQDRGDEQFF. In DNA form, the CDR3 reads TGCGCCAGCAGCCAAGATCGGGGCGATGAGCAGTTCTTC.